The rows below give T cell receptor beta chains drawn from one sample of a study of T cells in Graves' hyperthyroidism and ophthalmopathy. MiXCR, applied by TCRdb to the multiplex PCR reads, yields one record per CDR3 protein. The sample holds approximately 620,000 distinct CDR3 sequences, about a sixth seen once. Sequencing used blood. The receptors come from a woman aged 35 to 49 with Graves' ophthalmopathy. Each CDR3 is given with its conserved first and last residue. Each record gives: D gene, V gene, J gene, clone size, CDR3 DNA, CDR3 protein. D genes are given only for firm matches. Size is omitted from some rows. Given values are once, few, many or a class for expanded clones.

d_gene: TRBD2
v_gene: TRBV5-1
j_gene: TRBJ2-1
abundance: once
CDR3nt: TGCGCCAGCAGCTTGATGATGGGACTAGCGGCGCCCATTGAGCAGTTCTTC
CDR3aa: CASSLMMGLAAPIEQFF

d_gene: -
v_gene: TRBV20-1
j_gene: TRBJ2-3
abundance: -
CDR3nt: TGCAGTGCTAGTGTTGGGCACACAGATACGCAGTATTTT
CDR3aa: CSASVGHTDTQYF

d_gene: -
v_gene: TRBV20-1
j_gene: TRBJ1-1
abundance: many
CDR3nt: TGCAGTGCTACTACTCAATTAAACACGAACACTGAAGCTTTCTTT
CDR3aa: CSATTQLNTNTEAFF

d_gene: -
v_gene: TRBV12-3/TRBV12-4
j_gene: TRBJ1-6
abundance: once
CDR3nt: TGTGCCAGCAGTTTAGACACTATATCACCCCTCCACTTT
CDR3aa: CASSLDTISPLHF

d_gene: TRBD1
v_gene: TRBV2
j_gene: TRBJ2-3
abundance: few
CDR3nt: TGTGCCATTGACAGGGCCGTTGGAGATACGCAGTATTTT
CDR3aa: CAIDRAVGDTQYF

d_gene: TRBD1
v_gene: TRBV11-2
j_gene: TRBJ2-1
abundance: -
CDR3nt: TGTGCCAGCAGTCCGGGACAGGGAAATGAGCAGTTCTTC
CDR3aa: CASSPGQGNEQFF

d_gene: TRBD2
v_gene: TRBV12-3/TRBV12-4
j_gene: TRBJ2-5
abundance: many
CDR3nt: TGTGCCAGCAGTCCCTCCCGGGGAGGGGAAGAGACCCAGTACTTC
CDR3aa: CASSPSRGGEETQYF

d_gene: TRBD1
v_gene: TRBV7-9
j_gene: TRBJ2-1
abundance: few
CDR3nt: TGTGCCAGCAGCACCCGACAGGGAAGCTCCTACAATGAGCAGTTCTTC
CDR3aa: CASSTRQGSSYNEQFF

d_gene: -
v_gene: TRBV6-5
j_gene: TRBJ2-1
abundance: many
CDR3nt: TGTGCCAGCAGTTACTCGAGATCGGGAAGACTAGCCTACAATGAGCAGTTCTTC
CDR3aa: CASSYSRSGRLAYNEQFF

d_gene: -
v_gene: TRBV5-4
j_gene: TRBJ2-3
abundance: many
CDR3nt: TGTGCCAGCAGCCCTCGCGGGACGGATAGCACAGATACGCAGTATTTT
CDR3aa: CASSPRGTDSTDTQYF

d_gene: TRBD1
v_gene: TRBV2
j_gene: TRBJ2-7
abundance: many
CDR3nt: TGTGCCAGCAGGGACCCCGGGACAGGTAACGAGCAGTACTTC
CDR3aa: CASRDPGTGNEQYF

d_gene: -
v_gene: TRBV7-9
j_gene: TRBJ1-4
abundance: -
CDR3nt: TGTGCCAGCAGCTTGGCGACAGTCCAACGGGAAAAACTGTTTTTT
CDR3aa: CASSLATVQREKLFF

d_gene: TRBD2
v_gene: TRBV7-9
j_gene: TRBJ2-1
abundance: many
CDR3nt: TGTGCCAGCAGCTACGCGGAGGGACTAGCGAGCTACAATGAGCAGTTCTTC
CDR3aa: CASSYAEGLASYNEQFF

d_gene: -
v_gene: TRBV20-1
j_gene: TRBJ1-6
abundance: -
CDR3nt: TGCAGTGCTCCCCTATTCTTGGACCGGAATTCACCCCTCCACTTT
CDR3aa: CSAPLFLDRNSPLHF

d_gene: TRBD1
v_gene: TRBV27
j_gene: TRBJ1-2
abundance: -
CDR3nt: TGTGCCAGCAGTACACTGACAGGGAACGGCTACACCTTC
CDR3aa: CASSTLTGNGYTF

d_gene: TRBD2
v_gene: TRBV28
j_gene: TRBJ2-3
abundance: -
CDR3nt: TGTGCCAGCAGCGGGACTAGAATAGATACGCAGTATTTT
CDR3aa: CASSGTRIDTQYF

d_gene: TRBD1
v_gene: TRBV12-3/TRBV12-4
j_gene: TRBJ1-1
abundance: many
CDR3nt: TGTGCCAGCAGCTCGCCAACCCGGACAGGGACGAACACTGAAGCTTTCTTT
CDR3aa: CASSSPTRTGTNTEAFF

d_gene: TRBD2
v_gene: TRBV7-3
j_gene: TRBJ2-5
abundance: -
CDR3nt: TGTGCCTGCAGCTTACTAGCGGGAGGCCAAGAGACCCAGTACTTC
CDR3aa: CACSLLAGGQETQYF

d_gene: TRBD2
v_gene: TRBV12-5
j_gene: TRBJ2-3
abundance: -
CDR3nt: TGTGCTAGTGGTTTCGACGGGGGGAGTTCAGATACGCAGTATTTT
CDR3aa: CASGFDGGSSDTQYF

d_gene: TRBD1
v_gene: TRBV6-5
j_gene: TRBJ1-6
abundance: few
CDR3nt: TGTGCCAGCAGTTACAACCCCACAGGGGCTGGTAATTCACCCCTCCACTTT
CDR3aa: CASSYNPTGAGNSPLHF

d_gene: -
v_gene: TRBV19
j_gene: TRBJ2-3
abundance: few
CDR3nt: TGTGCCACACAGGAATCCGCGGCAGATACGCAGTATTTT
CDR3aa: CATQESAADTQYF

d_gene: TRBD1
v_gene: TRBV10-1
j_gene: TRBJ2-3
abundance: many
CDR3nt: TGCGCCAGCAGTGATCGCTGGACAGGGGATGGCACAGATACGCAGTATTTT
CDR3aa: CASSDRWTGDGTDTQYF

d_gene: -
v_gene: TRBV20-1
j_gene: TRBJ1-2
abundance: -
CDR3nt: TGCAGTGCTAGAGAAACAGCTAACTATGGCTACACCTTC
CDR3aa: CSARETANYGYTF

d_gene: TRBD2
v_gene: TRBV11-2
j_gene: TRBJ2-3
abundance: few
CDR3nt: TGTGCCAGCCGCCGTACTCTAGCGGGATCCTCAGATACGCAGTATTTT
CDR3aa: CASRRTLAGSSDTQYF

d_gene: -
v_gene: TRBV7-9
j_gene: TRBJ2-5
abundance: -
CDR3nt: TGTGCCAGCAGCTTCGGAGGGGGCGGAATGCAAGAGACCCAGTACTTC
CDR3aa: CASSFGGGGMQETQYF

d_gene: -
v_gene: TRBV19
j_gene: TRBJ2-3
abundance: -
CDR3nt: TGTGCCAGTAGCACGGACCGGCGGGATACGCAGTATTTT
CDR3aa: CASSTDRRDTQYF

d_gene: TRBD2
v_gene: TRBV10-1
j_gene: TRBJ2-1
abundance: -
CDR3nt: TGCGCCAGCAGTGAGGAGCGGGAGTGGAAAGAGCAGTTCTTC
CDR3aa: CASSEEREWKEQFF

d_gene: TRBD2
v_gene: TRBV6-1
j_gene: TRBJ2-5
abundance: many
CDR3nt: TGTGCCAGCAGTGTCCTAGCGGGGGGGCTCCAAGAGACCCAGTACTTC
CDR3aa: CASSVLAGGLQETQYF